Reported below is one TCR beta chain. Its antigen is unidentified. J lost 5 bases, V lost 5 bases, and 16 bases had no gene match. The CDR3 has 18 amino acids. Looked up from germline, CDR1 is PRHDT and CDR2 is FYEKMQ (reference sequence). The data were taken from a study of OX40 agonist ivuxolimab in advanced cancers. Background on the study: The eligibility criteria allowed prior anti-PD-1, anti-PD-L1 or anti-CTLA-4 therapy, and 30% to 45% had some. Regarding the study as a whole: The work left the antigen specificity of expanded peripheral T cells undetermined.

On cycle 4 day 1 and cycle 7 day 1, as well as at baseline, blood was sampled. The repertoire was sequenced with immunoSEQ multiplex PCR; TCRdb's copy has only in-frame clones and lacks some. The repertoire includes tens of thousands of clones, about 83% of them detected once, and 1% to 1.5% sits in the top ten. Material: CD4+ or CD8+ T cells sorted from blood, obtained in a trial of the OX40 agonist ivuxolimab. The source is an adult with an advanced solid tumor such as melanoma, head and neck, liver or kidney cancer. The V call is TRBV13, the J call TRBJ2-5; TRBD2 matches at 11 bases. The CDR3 protein is CASSLRTSGSADRETQYF. The CDR3 bases are TGTGCCAGCAGCCTACGGACTAGCGGGTCAGCGGACCGGGAGACCCAGTACTTC. The complete variable domain, with remaining parts taken from reference TRBV13 and TRBJ2-5, reads AAGVIQSPRHLIKEKRETATLKCYPIPRHDTVYWYQQGPGQDPQFLISFYEKMQSDKGSIPDRFSAQQFSDYHSELNMSSLELGDSALYFCASSLRTSGSADRETQYFGPGTRLLVL.